Below, 21 T cell receptor beta chains from the same sample are listed, as sequenced in a study of T cells after posttransplantation cyclophosphamide. Libraries were prepared by immunoSEQ multiplex PCR; TCRdb keeps only in-frame clonotypes and omits some of them. The sample presents 30,000 to 40,000 clones, none singletons. The sample was PBMCs. The receptors come from a man aged 50 or older in good health, CMV-negative, and a related stem cell transplant donor.

The chain combines TRBV6-6 with TRBJ2-5, with TRBD2 matching 11 bases. The DNA end is a closer match to TRBJ2-7, so the J assignment may be wrong. Germline loops: CDR1 MNHNY, CDR2 SVGAGI (reference sequence). The CDR3 is 15 residues long. CDR3 in DNA: TGTGCCAGCAGTCTAGCGGGGGGTAAAGGGTACGAGCAGTACTTC. Residues: CASSLAGGKGYEQYF.

This clone has a count of ten or more. This chain connects TRBV19 to TRBJ1-1; 8 positions agree with TRBD1. The CDR3 is 15 residues long. Per germline, CDR1 LNHDA and CDR2 SQIVND (reference sequence). Trimming cost V 5 bases and J 3 bases; bases outside gene matches: 8. CDR3 DNA: TGTGCCAGTAGTGCACGACAGGGGTTCGACACTGAAGCTTTCTTT. It is translated as CASSARQGFDTEAFF.

This clone was observed many times. The CDR3 spells CASRVAGNTEAFF. For the CDR3, the DNA is TGTGCCAGTAGGGTTGCAGGCAACACTGAAGCTTTCTTT. J is TRBJ1-1 and V is TRBV19, with no clear D. There are 13 residues in the CDR3. Germline V gives CDR1 LNHDA, CDR2 SQIVND (reference sequence). Trimming removed 6 bases from V and 2 bases from J, with 10 bases in between.

This clone was counted a few times. The chain couples TRBV11-2 to TRBJ2-5; the match to TRBD1 covers 9 bases. CDR1 and CDR2 from the germline V gene are SGHAT and FQNNGV. Trimming cost V 3 bases and J 5 bases; bases outside gene matches: 7. The CDR3 spans 15 residues. CDR3 coding DNA: TGTGCCAGCAGCTTGGGACAGGGACGGGCGGAGACCCAGTACTTC. Amino acids: CASSLGQGRAETQYF.

This clone was recorded many times. This chain joins TRBV12-1 and TRBJ1-5. TRBV12-1 is given as a pseudogene. The CDR3 has 14 amino acids. The CDR3 coding sequence is TGTGCCAGGCGGGGGGAGGAAGGCAATCAGCCCCAGCATTTT. It specifies CARRGEEGNQPQHF.

This clone was seen at least ten times. This chain joins TRBV10-1 and TRBJ2-3, with 11 bases matching TRBD2. The CDR3 length is 17 residues. CDR1 WNHNN and CDR2 SYGVQD come from the germline V gene (reference sequence). J gave up 1 base and V 0 bases, and 3 bases lay outside the gene matches. The CDR3 DNA is TGCGCCAGCAGTGAGTCGCCGGGACTAGCGGGCACAGATACGCAGTATTTT. Amino acids: CASSESPGLAGTDTQYF.

This clone was observed many times. V gene TRBV7-3 combines with J gene TRBJ2-7, with TRBD2 as a possible D gene (6 bases). The CDR3 runs 15 residues. V lost 0 bases, J lost 9 bases, and 18 bases lay in between. CDR1 and CDR2 from the germline V gene are SGHTA and FQGTGA. The CDR3 DNA follows: TGTGCCAGCAGCTTAACGTCGGGGGACGGGATAGGGCAGTACTTC. Its translation is CASSLTSGDGIGQYF.

This clone was seen ten or more times. V and J are TRBV6-7 and TRBJ2-1; TRBD2 agrees at 14 bases. TRBV6-7 falls under the ORF class, with uncertain function. CDR3 length: 18 residues. J lost 0 bases, V lost 2 bases, and 3 bases had no gene match. CDR3 coding DNA: TGTGCCAGCAGTTACGGGACTAGCGGGAGTAGCTCCTACAATGAGCAGTTCTTC. It yields the protein CASSYGTSGSSSYNEQFF.

This clone was detected only a few times. This rearrangement joins TRBV11-2 to TRBJ2-1, with a tentative D call TRBD1 (6 bases). This CDR3 is built from 14 residues. CDR1 and CDR2 (germline): SGHAT, FQNNGV. Trimming left V 5 bases short and J 3 bases short, with 11 bases between. The CDR3 DNA reads as TGTGCCAGCAGCAGGATGACAGGCTACAATGAGCAGTTCTTC. Translating gives CASSRMTGYNEQFF. Based on the CDR3 plus reference TRBV11-2 and TRBJ2-1, the full variable domain is EAGVAQSPRYKIIEKRQSVAFWCNPISGHATLYWYQQILGQGPKLLIQFQNNGVVDDSQLPKDRFSAERLKGVDSTLKIQPAKLEDSAVYLCASSRMTGYNEQFFGPGTRLTVL.

This clone was seen many times. V is TRBV9 and J is TRBJ2-1; D may be TRBD1 (6 bases). Trimming pared 3 bases from V and 2 bases from J, leaving 12 bases between. The CDR3 has 15 residues. Germline-derived CDR1 and CDR2 are SGDLS and YYNGEE. This chain's CDR3 is CASSAIQGTYNEQFF. In nucleotides, the CDR3 is TGTGCCAGCAGCGCGATACAGGGCACCTACAATGAGCAGTTCTTC.

This clone was counted between two and nine times. This rearrangement joins TRBV14 to TRBJ2-2, with D possibly being TRBD2 (5 bases). The CDR3 covers 15 residues. CDR1 is SGHDN, CDR2 FVKESK, per germline. Trimming removed 6 bases from V and 3 bases from J, with 14 bases in between. The CDR3 sequence is CASRGADPYTGELFF. The CDR3 DNA reads as TGTGCCAGCAGAGGAGCGGACCCGTACACCGGGGAGCTGTTTTTT.

This clone was recorded at least ten times. The rearrangement joins TRBV2 to TRBJ1-6; the D gene is possibly TRBD1 (5 bases). Per the germline V gene, CDR1 is SNHLY and CDR2 is FYNNEI. This CDR3 has 13 residues. V was cut by 7 bases and J by 8 bases, with 12 bases left in between. The CDR3: CASKGRVDSPLHF. DNA for the CDR3: TGTGCCAGCAAAGGCAGGGTTGATTCACCCCTCCACTTT.

Many counts were recorded for this clone. The chain carries TRBV27 and TRBJ2-7; 7 nucleotides agree with TRBD1. Germline CDR1 MNHEY, CDR2 SMNVEV (reference sequence). There are 13 residues in the CDR3. J lost 6 bases, V lost 6 bases, and 8 bases had no gene match. Written as DNA, the CDR3 is TGTGCCAGCAGCCAGACAGGGTATGGCGAGCAGTACTTC. Translation gives CASSQTGYGEQYF.

The V and J genes are TRBV11-2 and TRBJ2-2; tentatively, D is TRBD1 (5 bases). Germline CDR1 is SGHAT and CDR2 is FQNNGV. The CDR3 has 16 amino acids. Trimming took 5 bases from V and 5 from J, leaving 18 bases between them. DNA for the CDR3: TGTGCCAGCAGCCGAAGGACCCAGGGTTTGACCGGGGAGCTGTTTTTT. It specifies CASSRRTQGLTGELFF.

Many counts were recorded for this clone. This sequence joins TRBV4-1 and TRBJ2-7, with TRBD2 matching 7 bases. The CDR3 spans 15 residues. Germline V gene data show CDR1 as MGHRA and CDR2 as YSYEKL. V shed 1 base and J 3 bases; nucleotides not matched to a gene: 6. CDR3 DNA sequence: TGCGCCAGCAGCCAAGGAAGCGGGGTAGGCTACGAGCAGTACTTC. This sequence encodes CASSQGSGVGYEQYF.

This clone has ten or more counts. The rearrangement uses TRBV10-2 and TRBJ1-2; D uncertain. Germline assignment: CDR1 WSHSY and CDR2 SAAADI. With 7 bases removed from V and 2 bases from J, the gap between germline ends came to 14 bases. The CDR3 runs to 14 residues. CDR3 loop: CASKEGAINYGYTF. In DNA, the CDR3 is TGCGCCAGCAAAGAGGGAGCGATCAACTATGGCTACACCTTC.

This clone was recorded at least ten times. This rearrangement joins TRBV5-1 to TRBJ1-4; D unresolved. This CDR3 is built from 15 residues. CDR1 is SGHRS, CDR2 YFSETQ, per germline. Trimming removed 4 bases at V and 0 bases at J, with 10 bases between. The CDR3 here is CASSGRAATNEKLFF. CDR3 in DNA: TGCGCCAGCAGCGGGAGGGCTGCAACTAATGAAAAACTGTTTTTT.

This clone was seen at least ten times. V and J are TRBV27 and TRBJ1-2; TRBD1 aligns across 8 bases. The CDR3 runs to 15 residues. The germline V gene has CDR1 MNHEY and CDR2 SMNVEV (reference sequence). Losses at the gene ends were 3 bases for V and 8 bases for J; bases not matched to a gene: 11. CDR3 sequence (DNA): TGTGCCAGCAGTTTTAAGGGCCAGGGGGCAGGAGGCTACACCTTC. Translated: CASSFKGQGAGGYTF.

This clone was observed a few times. This sample includes further DNA sequences coding for the same CDR3. The rearrangement uses TRBV27 and TRBJ2-5, with a weak D call TRBD1 (7 bases). The CDR3 totals 13 residues. Per the germline V gene, CDR1 is MNHEY and CDR2 is SMNVEV (reference sequence). Trimming removed 4 bases from V and 5 bases from J, with 11 bases in between. The CDR3: CASSSRGRETQYF. The CDR3 DNA is TGTGCCAGCAGTTCCAGGGGGAGGGAGACCCAGTACTTC.

In its sample, this clone was seen a few times. CDR3 nucleotide sequence: TGTGCCAGCAGCCCGGATCTGGAGGCGCAGTATTTT. Protein: CASSPDLEAQYF. The chain links TRBV5-4 to TRBJ2-3; tentative D call: TRBD2 (5 bases). The CDR3 consists of 12 residues. The germline V and J ends were trimmed by 4 bases and 10 bases, with 13 bases remaining between them. Germline CDR1 is SGHNT and CDR2 is YYREEE (reference sequence).

This clone was seen many times. The chain recombines TRBV7-8 with TRBJ2-5; TRBD1 matches 7 bases. Trimming removed 7 bases from V and 4 bases from J; junction bases left unmatched: 12. The CDR3 runs to 15 residues. Germline CDR1 reads SGHVS; CDR2 reads FQNEAQ. CDR3 coding DNA: TGTGCCAGCACCCGGGGACAGCGACTCAGAGAGACCCAGTACTTC. Protein sequence: CASTRGQRLRETQYF.